The clone carrying this TCR beta chain was picked up a small number of times. This record belongs to a study of human T cells and chemical hapten exposure. Study context: Recorded diagnoses among the mostly female patients were alopecia areata, totalis or universalis. Among samples, TCR yields varied mainly because of small differences in pooled library volume.

Indicated time point: patch test 3, about 24 weeks after DPC sensitization. Treatment in this sample: therapeutic diphenylcyclopropenone sensitization with weekly scalp DPC. Every patch test was put on after a blood sample was taken. The study's library attached unique molecular identifiers to single cDNA molecules. TCRdb reanalysed the RACE reads using MiXCR and keeps one entry per CDR3 protein. Seen here are 95,000 to 150,000 distinct CDR3 sequences, 11% observed once, and the top ten hold approximately 2.5%. Unmatched junction bases numbered 14, after V lost 5 bases and J lost 7 bases. Germline V CDR1 and CDR2: SGHVS, FNYEAQ. CDR3 length: 15 amino acids.

V is TRBV7-6 and J is TRBJ2-7; TRBD2 matches at 7 bases. The sample here was whole blood, taken in connection with sensitization to the hapten diphenylcyclopropenone (DPC). This receptor was taken from a woman aged 45 to 65 with alopecia areata. Some clones in this sample may be carry-over from other donors' samples. The CDR3 nucleotides read TGTGCCAGCAGCCTCCGGGGAAGAACCGGGGGGGAGCAGTACTTC. Translating it yields CASSLRGRTGGEQYF.